The present TCR beta chain was sequenced within a study of T cell repertoires in cytomegalovirus infection. Study context: The study used recently identified HLA-C-restricted and well-studied HLA-B-restricted CMV epitopes. Public TCR beta signatures indicated both CMV infection and matching HLA type. The study's findings and limits: Cumulative frequency of public TCR beta families picked out carriers of CMV plus the relevant HLA. HLA-C-restricted, CMV-specific TCR beta clonotypes were dominant ex vivo.

The CDR3 has 14 residues. Trimming removed 8 bases at V and 1 base at J, with 14 bases between. In germline, CDR1 is MDHEN, CDR2 SYDVKM. Remarks on this clonotype: Its antigen is not identified.

TCRdb ran MiXCR on the reads and lists one entry per CDR3 protein. The top ten clones hold around 15% of a sample with roughly 920,000 distinct CDR3 sequences, 30% to 40% of them seen once. The sample in question was cultured CD8+ T cells from PBMCs, obtained from culture after CMV antigen stimulation. V usage is TRBV28 and J usage is TRBJ2-5; TRBD1 is a possible D gene (6 bases). This TCR came from a human donor in good health (CMV status not recorded). Some clones in this sample may be carry-over from other donors' samples. CDR3 in amino acids: CASGTWTVQETQYF. The CDR3 DNA follows: TGTGCCAGCGGAACCTGGACAGTCCAAGAGACCCAGTACTTC. The full variable domain, in which reference TRBV28 and TRBJ2-5 provide the parts outside the CDR3, is DVKVTQSSRYLVKRTGEKVFLECVQDMDHENMFWYRQDPGLGLRLIYFSYDVKMKEKGDIPEGYSVSREKKERFSLILESASTNQTSMYLCASGTWTVQETQYFGPGTRLLVL.